Listed below are T cell receptor beta chains from one sample, sequenced in a study of cytotoxic CD8 clonotypes in ibrutinib-treated CLL. Assay used: immunoSEQ multiplex PCR; TCRdb lists only in-frame clones, some missing. The data hold tens of thousands of clones, with approximately 71% observed a single time. The sample in question was PBMCs, obtained after 12 months of ibrutinib treatment. Receptors originate from a human donor with chronic lymphocytic leukemia. Each CDR3 is given with its conserved first and last residue. D genes are given only for firm matches. For some rows the clone size is stated as once, few or many, or as a class when expanded; others skip it.

len: 13
abundance: -
j_gene: TRBJ2-7
d_gene: TRBD1
v_gene: TRBV5-6
CDR3aa: CASSWGQAYEQYF
CDR3nt: TGTGCCAGCAGCTGGGGACAGGCCTACGAGCAGTACTTC

len: 15
abundance: -
j_gene: TRBJ2-2
d_gene: TRBD1
v_gene: TRBV18
CDR3aa: CASSPNRGHTGELFF
CDR3nt: TGTGCCAGCTCACCGAACAGGGGGCACACCGGGGAGCTGTTTTTT

len: 14
abundance: few
j_gene: TRBJ2-1
d_gene: -
v_gene: TRBV4-1
CDR3aa: CASSHGTLNDEQFF
CDR3nt: TGCGCCAGCAGCCACGGGACTCTGAATGATGAGCAGTTCTTC

len: 14
abundance: medium-sized
j_gene: TRBJ2-3
d_gene: -
v_gene: TRBV28
CDR3aa: CASSFVAGTDTQYF
CDR3nt: TGTGCCAGCAGTTTTGTCGCGGGCACAGATACGCAGTATTTT

len: 13
abundance: -
j_gene: TRBJ1-1
d_gene: -
v_gene: TRBV6-6
CDR3aa: CASSSRPGAEAFF
CDR3nt: TGTGCCAGCAGTTCCCGTCCAGGGGCTGAAGCTTTCTTT

len: 12
abundance: -
j_gene: TRBJ2-5
d_gene: -
v_gene: TRBV11-3
CDR3aa: CASSFGGETQYF
CDR3nt: TGTGCCAGCAGCTTCGGGGGAGAGACCCAGTACTTC

len: 12
abundance: once
j_gene: TRBJ2-7
d_gene: -
v_gene: TRBV7-6
CDR3aa: CASSLGGVEQYF
CDR3nt: TGTGCCAGCAGCTTAGGTGGGGTTGAGCAGTACTTC

len: 15
abundance: -
j_gene: TRBJ2-5
d_gene: TRBD1
v_gene: TRBV6-1
CDR3aa: CASSVGQGYQETQYF
CDR3nt: TGTGCCAGCAGTGTGGGACAGGGCTACCAAGAGACCCAGTACTTC

len: 14
abundance: -
j_gene: TRBJ2-5
d_gene: -
v_gene: TRBV5-1
CDR3aa: CASSLGRARGTQYF
CDR3nt: TGCGCCAGCAGCTTGGGAAGGGCGCGCGGGACCCAGTACTTC

len: 14
abundance: once
j_gene: TRBJ2-1
d_gene: TRBD2
v_gene: TRBV19
CDR3aa: CASSFGTSVNEQFF
CDR3nt: TGTGCCAGTAGTTTCGGGACTAGCGTCAATGAGCAGTTCTTC

len: 14
abundance: -
j_gene: TRBJ1-2
d_gene: -
v_gene: TRBV9
CDR3aa: CASSPTWGWYGYTF
CDR3nt: TGTGCCAGCAGCCCAACATGGGGGTGGTATGGCTACACCTTC

len: 14
abundance: few
j_gene: TRBJ1-2
d_gene: -
v_gene: TRBV28
CDR3aa: CASSSGRVAYGYTF
CDR3nt: TGTGCCAGCAGTTCTGGACGGGTGGCCTATGGCTACACCTTC

len: 16
abundance: -
j_gene: TRBJ2-3
d_gene: TRBD1
v_gene: TRBV5-1
CDR3aa: CASSFLTGESTDTQYF
CDR3nt: TGCGCCAGCAGCTTCCTTACAGGGGAGAGCACAGATACGCAGTATTTT

len: 13
abundance: once
j_gene: TRBJ2-7
d_gene: -
v_gene: TRBV5-4
CDR3aa: CASSLDRVYEQYF
CDR3nt: TGTGCCAGCAGCCTGGACAGAGTCTACGAGCAGTACTTC

len: 16
abundance: -
j_gene: TRBJ1-1
d_gene: TRBD1
v_gene: TRBV4-2
CDR3aa: CASSRDPTGGFTEAFF
CDR3nt: TGTGCCAGCAGCCGCGACCCGACAGGGGGCTTCACTGAAGCTTTCTTT

len: 14
abundance: -
j_gene: TRBJ2-7
d_gene: -
v_gene: TRBV6-5
CDR3aa: CASSYSTASYEQYF
CDR3nt: TGTGCCAGCAGTTACTCGACAGCCTCCTACGAGCAGTACTTC

len: 16
abundance: -
j_gene: TRBJ2-7
d_gene: TRBD1
v_gene: TRBV5-6
CDR3aa: CASSRGKGQGTYEQYF
CDR3nt: TGTGCCAGCAGCCGTGGAAAGGGACAGGGGACCTACGAGCAGTACTTC

len: 15
abundance: -
j_gene: TRBJ2-2
d_gene: -
v_gene: TRBV11-2
CDR3aa: CASSLGGRVARELFF
CDR3nt: TGTGCCAGCAGCTTAGGAGGTAGAGTGGCCCGGGAGCTGTTTTTT

len: 14
abundance: few
j_gene: TRBJ2-5
d_gene: TRBD1
v_gene: TRBV28
CDR3aa: CASSSLTGVETQYF
CDR3nt: TGTGCCAGCAGTTCCCTTACAGGGGTAGAGACCCAGTACTTC

len: 16
abundance: few
j_gene: TRBJ2-3
d_gene: TRBD1
v_gene: TRBV4-3
CDR3aa: CASSQAWGQLTDTQYF
CDR3nt: TGCGCCAGCAGCCAAGCGTGGGGACAGTTAACAGATACGCAGTATTTT

len: 17
abundance: -
j_gene: TRBJ2-2
d_gene: TRBD1
v_gene: TRBV4-2
CDR3aa: CASSQRTGVVGTGELFF
CDR3nt: TGTGCCAGCAGCCAACGCACAGGGGTGGTTGGGACCGGGGAGCTGTTTTTT

len: 13
abundance: -
j_gene: TRBJ1-2
d_gene: -
v_gene: TRBV6-1
CDR3aa: CASSEGRLYGYTF
CDR3nt: TGTGCCAGCAGTGAAGGGCGTCTCTATGGCTACACCTTC

len: 18
abundance: -
j_gene: TRBJ2-1
d_gene: TRBD2
v_gene: TRBV5-4
CDR3aa: CASSSGLAGETSYNEQFF
CDR3nt: TGTGCCAGCAGCTCGGGACTAGCGGGGGAAACCTCCTACAATGAGCAGTTCTTC

len: 13
abundance: -
j_gene: TRBJ1-4
d_gene: -
v_gene: TRBV10-2
CDR3aa: CASSETLGEKLFF
CDR3nt: TGCGCCAGCAGTGAGACCCTTGGTGAAAAACTGTTTTTT

len: 15
abundance: -
j_gene: TRBJ2-1
d_gene: TRBD2
v_gene: TRBV11-3
CDR3aa: CASSRTSGSRNEQFF
CDR3nt: TGTGCCAGCAGCCGGACTAGCGGGAGTAGGAATGAGCAGTTCTTC

len: 16
abundance: -
j_gene: TRBJ1-2
d_gene: TRBD1
v_gene: TRBV5-8
CDR3aa: CASSLAWGQGAYGYTF
CDR3nt: TGTGCCAGCAGCTTGGCCTGGGGACAGGGGGCCTATGGCTACACCTTC